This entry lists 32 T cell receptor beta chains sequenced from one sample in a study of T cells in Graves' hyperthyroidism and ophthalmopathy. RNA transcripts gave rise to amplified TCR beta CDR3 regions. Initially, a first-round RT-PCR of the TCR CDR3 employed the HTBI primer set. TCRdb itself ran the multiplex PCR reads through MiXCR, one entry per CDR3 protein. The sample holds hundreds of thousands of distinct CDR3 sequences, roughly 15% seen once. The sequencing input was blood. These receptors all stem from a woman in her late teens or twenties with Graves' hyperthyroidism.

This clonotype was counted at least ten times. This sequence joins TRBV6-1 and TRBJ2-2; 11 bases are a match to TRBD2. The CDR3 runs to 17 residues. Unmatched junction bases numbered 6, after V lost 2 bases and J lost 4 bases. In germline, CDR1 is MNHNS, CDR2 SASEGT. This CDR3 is CASSEQLAGVVTGELFF. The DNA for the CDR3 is TGTGCCAGCAGTGAACAACTAGCGGGAGTGGTCACCGGGGAGCTGTTTTTT.

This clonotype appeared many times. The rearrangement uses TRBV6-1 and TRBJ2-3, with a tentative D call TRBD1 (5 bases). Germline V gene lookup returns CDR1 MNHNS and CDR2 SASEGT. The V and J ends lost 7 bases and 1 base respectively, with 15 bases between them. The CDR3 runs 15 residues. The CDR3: CASTPKTVGTDTQYF. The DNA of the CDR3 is TGTGCCAGCACCCCCAAGACAGTTGGCACAGATACGCAGTATTTT.

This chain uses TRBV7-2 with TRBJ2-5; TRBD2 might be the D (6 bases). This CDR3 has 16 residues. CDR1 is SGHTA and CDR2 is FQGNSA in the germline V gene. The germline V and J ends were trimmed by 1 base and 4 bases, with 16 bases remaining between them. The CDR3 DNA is TGTGCCAGCAGCTTAGATGTCGGGAGTTGGTTAGAGACCCAGTACTTC. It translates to CASSLDVGSWLETQYF.

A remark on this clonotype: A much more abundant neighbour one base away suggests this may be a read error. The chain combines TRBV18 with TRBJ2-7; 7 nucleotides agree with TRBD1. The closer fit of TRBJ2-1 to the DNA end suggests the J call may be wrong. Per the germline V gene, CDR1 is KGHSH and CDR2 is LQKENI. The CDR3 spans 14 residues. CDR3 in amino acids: CASSPPDRFYEQFF. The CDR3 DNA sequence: TGTGCCAGCTCACCGCCGGACAGGTTCTACGAGCAGTTCTTC.

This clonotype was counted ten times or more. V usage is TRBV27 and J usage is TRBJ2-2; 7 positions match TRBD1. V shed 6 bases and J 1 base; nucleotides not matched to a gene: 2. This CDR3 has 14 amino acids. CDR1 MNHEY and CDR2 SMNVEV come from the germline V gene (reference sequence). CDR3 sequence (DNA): TGTGCCAGCAGAAGGGGGCGGAACACCGGGGAGCTGTTTTTT. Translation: CASRRGRNTGELFF.

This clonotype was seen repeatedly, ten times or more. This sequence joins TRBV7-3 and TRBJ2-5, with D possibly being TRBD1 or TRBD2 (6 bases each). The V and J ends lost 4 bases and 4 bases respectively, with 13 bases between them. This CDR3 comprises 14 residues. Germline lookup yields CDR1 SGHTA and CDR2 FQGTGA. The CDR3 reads CASSWGARVETQYF. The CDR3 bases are TGTGCCAGCAGCTGGGGGGCCAGAGTAGAGACCCAGTACTTC.

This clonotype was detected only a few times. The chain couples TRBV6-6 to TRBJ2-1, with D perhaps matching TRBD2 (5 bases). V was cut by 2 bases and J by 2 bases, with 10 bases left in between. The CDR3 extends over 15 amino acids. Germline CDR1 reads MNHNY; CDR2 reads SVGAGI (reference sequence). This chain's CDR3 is CASSYRTGPYNEQFF. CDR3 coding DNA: TGTGCCAGCAGTTACCGGACTGGCCCCTACAATGAGCAGTTCTTC.

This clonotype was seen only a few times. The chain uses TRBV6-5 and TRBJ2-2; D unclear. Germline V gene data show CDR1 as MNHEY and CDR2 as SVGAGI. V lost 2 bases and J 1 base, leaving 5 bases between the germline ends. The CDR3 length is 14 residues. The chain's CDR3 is CASSYRVNTGELFF. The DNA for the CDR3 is TGTGCCAGCAGTTACAGGGTGAACACCGGGGAGCTGTTTTTT.

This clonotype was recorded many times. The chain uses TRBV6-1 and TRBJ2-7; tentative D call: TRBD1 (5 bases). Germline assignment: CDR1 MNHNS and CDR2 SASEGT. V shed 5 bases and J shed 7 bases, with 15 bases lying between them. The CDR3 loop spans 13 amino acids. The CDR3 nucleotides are TGTGCCAGCAGTTCCGCGTCTAGGACAGAGCAGTACTTC. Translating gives CASSSASRTEQYF.

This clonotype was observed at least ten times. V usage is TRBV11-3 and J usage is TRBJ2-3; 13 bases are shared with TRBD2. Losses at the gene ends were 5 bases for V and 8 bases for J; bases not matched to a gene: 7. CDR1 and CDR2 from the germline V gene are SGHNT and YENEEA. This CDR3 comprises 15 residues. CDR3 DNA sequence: TGTGCCAGCAGCACACTAGCGGGAGGGCCGGGTACGCAGTATTTT. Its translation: CASSTLAGGPGTQYF.

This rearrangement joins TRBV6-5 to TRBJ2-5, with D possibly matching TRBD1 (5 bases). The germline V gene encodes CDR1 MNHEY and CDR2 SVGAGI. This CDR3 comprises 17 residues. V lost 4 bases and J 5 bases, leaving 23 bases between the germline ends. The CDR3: CASSFTQTVSQRETQYF. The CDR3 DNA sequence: TGTGCCAGCAGTTTCACACAGACAGTTTCCCAGAGGGAGACCCAGTACTTC.

CDR3 protein: CASSPPRQALAKNIQYF. CDR3 nucleotides: TGTGCCAGCAGCCCCCCCCGACAGGCCCTAGCCAAAAACATTCAGTACTTC. This chain links TRBV3-1 with TRBJ2-4; tentative D call: TRBD1 (6 bases). There are 17 residues in the CDR3. CDR1 and CDR2 from the germline V gene are LGHDT and YNNKEL (reference sequence). The germline V and J ends were trimmed by 4 bases and 0 bases, with 16 bases remaining between them.

The chain's CDR3 is CASSPSGTGFYEQYF. The CDR3 DNA sequence: TGTGCCAGCAGCCCATCCGGGACAGGGTTCTACGAGCAGTACTTC. V and J are TRBV7-2 and TRBJ2-7; 9 nucleotides align to TRBD1. The germline V gene has CDR1 SGHTA and CDR2 FQGNSA. Losses at the gene ends were 5 bases for V and 3 bases for J; bases not matched to a gene: 8. This CDR3 is 15 amino acids long.

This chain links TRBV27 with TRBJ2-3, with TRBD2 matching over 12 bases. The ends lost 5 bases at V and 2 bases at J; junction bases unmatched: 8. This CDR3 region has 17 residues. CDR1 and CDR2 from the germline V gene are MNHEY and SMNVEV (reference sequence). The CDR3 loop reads CASSASSGRVPTDTQYF. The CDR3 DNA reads TGTGCCAGCAGTGCCTCTAGCGGGAGGGTCCCCACAGATACGCAGTATTTT.

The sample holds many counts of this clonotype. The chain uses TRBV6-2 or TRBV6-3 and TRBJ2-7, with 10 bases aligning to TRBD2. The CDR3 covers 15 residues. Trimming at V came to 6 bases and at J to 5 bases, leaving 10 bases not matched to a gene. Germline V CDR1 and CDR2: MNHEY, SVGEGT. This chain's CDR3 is CASRPGTSDSNEQYF. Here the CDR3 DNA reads TGTGCCAGCAGGCCCGGGACTAGCGACTCAAACGAGCAGTACTTC.

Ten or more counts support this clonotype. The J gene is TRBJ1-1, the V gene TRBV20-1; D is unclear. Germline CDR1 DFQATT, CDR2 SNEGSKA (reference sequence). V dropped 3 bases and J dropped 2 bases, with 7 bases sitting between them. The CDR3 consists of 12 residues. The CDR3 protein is CSARVGNTEAFF. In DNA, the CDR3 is TGCAGTGCTAGGGTAGGAAACACTGAAGCTTTCTTT.

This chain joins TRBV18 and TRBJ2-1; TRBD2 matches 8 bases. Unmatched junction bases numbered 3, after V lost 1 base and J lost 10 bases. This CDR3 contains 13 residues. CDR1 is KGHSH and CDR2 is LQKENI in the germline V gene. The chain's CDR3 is CASSPLSSGEQFF. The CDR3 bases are TGTGCCAGCTCACCACTTTCTAGCGGGGAGCAGTTCTTC.

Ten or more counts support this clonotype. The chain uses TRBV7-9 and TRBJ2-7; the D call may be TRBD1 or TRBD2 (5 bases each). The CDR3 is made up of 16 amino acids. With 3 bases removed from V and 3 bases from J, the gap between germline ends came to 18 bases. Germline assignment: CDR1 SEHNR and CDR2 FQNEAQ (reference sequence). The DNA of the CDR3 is TGTGCCAGCAGCTTGGTGCTAGCCAAGGGGAACTACGAGCAGTACTTC. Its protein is CASSLVLAKGNYEQYF.

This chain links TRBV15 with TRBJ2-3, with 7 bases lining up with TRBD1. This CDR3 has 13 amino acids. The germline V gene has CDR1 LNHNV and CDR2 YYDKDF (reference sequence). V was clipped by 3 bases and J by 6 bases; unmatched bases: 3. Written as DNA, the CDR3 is TGTGCCACCAGCAGGAAACAGGGGGATACGCAGTATTTT. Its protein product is CATSRKQGDTQYF. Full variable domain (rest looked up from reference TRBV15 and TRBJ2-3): DAMVIQNPRYQVTQFGKPVTLSCSQTLNHNVMYWYQQKSSQAPKLLFHYYDKDFNNEADTPDNFQSRRPNTSFCFLDIRSPGLGDTAMYLCATSRKQGDTQYFGPGTRLTVL.

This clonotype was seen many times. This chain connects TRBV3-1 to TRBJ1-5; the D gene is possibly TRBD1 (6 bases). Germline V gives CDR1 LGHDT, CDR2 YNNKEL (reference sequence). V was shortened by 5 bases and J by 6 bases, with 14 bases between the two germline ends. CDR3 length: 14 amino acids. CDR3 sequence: CASSFQGLGQPQHF. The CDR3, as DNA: TGTGCCAGCAGCTTCCAGGGGTTGGGTCAGCCCCAGCATTTT.

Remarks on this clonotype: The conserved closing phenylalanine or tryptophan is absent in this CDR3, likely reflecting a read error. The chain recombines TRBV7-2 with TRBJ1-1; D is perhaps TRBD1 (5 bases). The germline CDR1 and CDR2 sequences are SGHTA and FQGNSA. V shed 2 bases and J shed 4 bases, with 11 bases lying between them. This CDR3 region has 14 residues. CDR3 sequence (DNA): TGTGCCAGCAGCTTAACGACAGAGAGCACTGAAGCTTTCTCT. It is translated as CASSLTTESTEAFS.

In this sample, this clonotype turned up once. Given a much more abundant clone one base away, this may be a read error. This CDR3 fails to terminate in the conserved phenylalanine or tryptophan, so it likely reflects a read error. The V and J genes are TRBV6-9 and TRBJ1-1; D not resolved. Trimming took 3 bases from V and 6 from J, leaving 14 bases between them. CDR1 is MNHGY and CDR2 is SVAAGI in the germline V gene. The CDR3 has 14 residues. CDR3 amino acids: CASSYGGVLAEAFY. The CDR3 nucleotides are TGTGCCAGCAGTTACGGTGGAGTGTTGGCTGAAGCTTTCTAT.

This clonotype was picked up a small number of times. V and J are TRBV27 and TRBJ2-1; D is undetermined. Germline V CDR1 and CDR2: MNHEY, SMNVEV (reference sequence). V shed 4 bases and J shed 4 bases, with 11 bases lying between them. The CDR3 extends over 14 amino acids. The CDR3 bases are TGTGCCAGCAGTTCTAGTGGGTATTACAATGAGCAGTTCTTC. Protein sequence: CASSSSGYYNEQFF.

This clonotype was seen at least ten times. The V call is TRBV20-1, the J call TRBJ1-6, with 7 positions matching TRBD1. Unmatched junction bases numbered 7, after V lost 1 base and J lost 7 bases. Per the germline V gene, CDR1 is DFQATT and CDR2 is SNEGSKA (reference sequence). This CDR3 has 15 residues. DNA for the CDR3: TGCAGTGCTAGAGTTCTCGGGACAGACAATTCACCCCTCCACTTT. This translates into CSARVLGTDNSPLHF.

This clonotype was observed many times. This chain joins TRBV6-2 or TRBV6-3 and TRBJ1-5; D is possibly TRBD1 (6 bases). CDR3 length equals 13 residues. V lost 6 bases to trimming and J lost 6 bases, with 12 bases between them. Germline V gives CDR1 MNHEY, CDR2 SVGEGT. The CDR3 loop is CASSLRGSQPQHF. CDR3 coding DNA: TGTGCCAGCAGCTTAAGGGGGAGTCAGCCCCAGCATTTT.

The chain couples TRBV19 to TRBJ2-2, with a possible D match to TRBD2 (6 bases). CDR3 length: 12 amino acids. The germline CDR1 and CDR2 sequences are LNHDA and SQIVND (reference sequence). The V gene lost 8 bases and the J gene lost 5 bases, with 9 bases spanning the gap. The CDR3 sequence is CASPSGTGELFF. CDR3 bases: TGTGCCAGTCCCAGCGGGACCGGGGAGCTGTTTTTT.

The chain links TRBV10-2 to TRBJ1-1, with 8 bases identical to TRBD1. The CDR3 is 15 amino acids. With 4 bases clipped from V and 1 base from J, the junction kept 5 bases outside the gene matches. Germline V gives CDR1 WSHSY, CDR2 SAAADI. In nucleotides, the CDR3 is TGCGCCAGCAGTGGAGGGACAGGCTGGAACACTGAAGCTTTCTTT. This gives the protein CASSGGTGWNTEAFF.

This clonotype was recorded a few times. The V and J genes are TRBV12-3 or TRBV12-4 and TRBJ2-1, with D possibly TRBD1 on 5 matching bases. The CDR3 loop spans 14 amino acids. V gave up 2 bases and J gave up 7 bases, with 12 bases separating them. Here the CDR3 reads CASSLQGARNEQFF. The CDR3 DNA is TGTGCCAGCAGTTTACAAGGGGCGAGGAATGAGCAGTTCTTC.

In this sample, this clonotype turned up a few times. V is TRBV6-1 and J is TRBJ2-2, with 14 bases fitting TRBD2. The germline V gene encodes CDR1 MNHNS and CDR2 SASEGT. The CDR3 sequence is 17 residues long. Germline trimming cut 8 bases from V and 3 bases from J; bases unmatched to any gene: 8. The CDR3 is CASLGLAGARDTGELFF. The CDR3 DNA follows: TGTGCCAGCTTGGGACTAGCGGGAGCGCGGGACACCGGGGAGCTGTTTTTT.

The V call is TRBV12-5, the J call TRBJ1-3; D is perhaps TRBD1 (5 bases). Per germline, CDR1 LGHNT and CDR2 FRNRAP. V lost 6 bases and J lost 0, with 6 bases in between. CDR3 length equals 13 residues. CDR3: CASGDISGNTIYF. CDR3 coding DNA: TGTGCTAGTGGGGACATCTCTGGAAACACCATATATTTT. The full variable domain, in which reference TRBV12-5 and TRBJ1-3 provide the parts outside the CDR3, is DARVTQTPRHKVTEMGQEVTMRCQPILGHNTVFWYRQTMMQGLELLAYFRNRAPLDDSGMPKDRFSAEMPDATLATLKIQPSEPRDSAVYFCASGDISGNTIYFGEGSWLTVV.

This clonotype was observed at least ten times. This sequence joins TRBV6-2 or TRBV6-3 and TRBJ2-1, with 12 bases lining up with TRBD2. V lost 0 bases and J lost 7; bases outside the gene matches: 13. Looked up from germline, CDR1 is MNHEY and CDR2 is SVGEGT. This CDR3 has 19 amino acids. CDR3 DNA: TGTGCCAGCAGTTACTCGAGCCTAGCGGGAGGGTCGATACGGAATGAGCAGTTCTTC. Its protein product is CASSYSSLAGGSIRNEQFF.

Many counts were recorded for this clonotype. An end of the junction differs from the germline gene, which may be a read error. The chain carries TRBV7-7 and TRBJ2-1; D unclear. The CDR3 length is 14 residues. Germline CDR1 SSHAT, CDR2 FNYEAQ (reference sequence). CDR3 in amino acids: CASSLAGEANEQFF. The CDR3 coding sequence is TGTGCTAGCAGCTTAGCCGGTGAGGCCAATGAGCAGTTCTTC.